The 5 T cell receptor beta chains given below trace back to one sample, sequenced in a study of human thymus T cells. Libraries were prepared by immunoSEQ multiplex PCR; TCRdb keeps only in-frame clonotypes and omits some of them. The repertoire holds about 60,000 clones, roughly 94% seen once, with over 5% in the top ten. Sequenced sample: blood. The receptors here all came from a boy under three years old with a congenital heart defect but otherwise immunologically healthy.

This rearrangement joins TRBV27 to TRBJ2-2; D is possibly TRBD2 (6 bases). The V gene's germline CDR1 is MNHEY and CDR2 SMNVEV (reference sequence). Trimming cost V 4 bases and J 4 bases, with 19 bases left between them. The CDR3 spans 17 residues. The CDR3 DNA follows: TGTGCCAGCAGTTCCACCCTGGGACTTGACCTCACCGGGGAGCTGTTTTTT. This gives the protein CASSSTLGLDLTGELFF.

This chain joins TRBV5-4 and TRBJ1-1, with a tentative D call TRBD1 (5 bases). V lost 1 base, J lost 1 base, and 11 bases lay in between. The CDR3 is 15 amino acids. The germline CDR1 and CDR2 sequences are SGHNT and YYREEE (reference sequence). The CDR3 loop is CASSLLTTGNTEAFF. The CDR3 DNA sequence: TGTGCCAGCAGCTTGTTAACAACAGGGAACACTGAAGCTTTCTTT.

V and J are TRBV9 and TRBJ2-1; possible D gene TRBD2, 5 bases. Germline CDR1 is SGDLS and CDR2 is YYNGEE. The CDR3 has 15 amino acids. The ends were cut back, 5 bases at V and 7 bases at J, with 19 bases in the middle. Here the CDR3 reads CASSSGLAIFNEQFF. The CDR3 nucleotides read TGTGCCAGCAGTTCGGGCTTAGCGATATTTAATGAGCAGTTCTTC.

This clone was seen once. The rearrangement links TRBV27 to TRBJ2-5; 7 bases agree with TRBD1. Per germline, CDR1 MNHEY and CDR2 SMNVEV (reference sequence). The CDR3 contains 18 residues. Trimming removed 5 bases from V and 8 bases from J; junction bases left unmatched: 23. The CDR3 region has the DNA TGTGCCAGCAGTCCAACCCAACGCCGACAGGGCTACCAGGGCACCCAGTACTTC. Amino acid sequence: CASSPTQRRQGYQGTQYF.

The chain couples TRBV7-8 to TRBJ2-5, with D possibly matching TRBD2 (6 bases). Per germline, CDR1 SGHVS and CDR2 FQNEAQ. The CDR3 spans 17 residues. Deletions cut 0 bases from V and 1 base from J, with 15 bases between. CDR3 nucleotides: TGTGCCAGCAGCTTAGCCGGGGGTCTAGCGTTCCAAGAGACCCAGTACTTC. Translation: CASSLAGGLAFQETQYF.